The text below deals with one TCR beta chain. No antigen is known for it. This sample was taken from a study of blood T cells in healthy people across ages. Study-wide points: In older individuals, TCR beta diversity per million T cells was lower, falling roughly linearly with age.

Alongside a J-beta primer mix, a sample-barcoded 5' primer served in a second PCR lasting roughly 6 to 11 cycles. TCRdb reprocessed the 5' RACE reads via MiXCR and lists one record per CDR3 protein. This table has some 1,500,000 distinct CDR3 sequences, about 42% appearing once. This sequence originates from a young woman in good health. Sequenced sample: blood.

CDR3 nucleotide sequence: TGTGCCAGCAGCCAAGAACGGCATACCAAAAACATTCAGTACTTC. It translates to CASSQERHTKNIQYF. V gene TRBV14 combines with J gene TRBJ2-5; D unclear. The J call is doubtful: the DNA matches TRBJ2-4 better. Germline assignment: CDR1 SGHDN and CDR2 FVKESK. The CDR3 length is 15 residues.